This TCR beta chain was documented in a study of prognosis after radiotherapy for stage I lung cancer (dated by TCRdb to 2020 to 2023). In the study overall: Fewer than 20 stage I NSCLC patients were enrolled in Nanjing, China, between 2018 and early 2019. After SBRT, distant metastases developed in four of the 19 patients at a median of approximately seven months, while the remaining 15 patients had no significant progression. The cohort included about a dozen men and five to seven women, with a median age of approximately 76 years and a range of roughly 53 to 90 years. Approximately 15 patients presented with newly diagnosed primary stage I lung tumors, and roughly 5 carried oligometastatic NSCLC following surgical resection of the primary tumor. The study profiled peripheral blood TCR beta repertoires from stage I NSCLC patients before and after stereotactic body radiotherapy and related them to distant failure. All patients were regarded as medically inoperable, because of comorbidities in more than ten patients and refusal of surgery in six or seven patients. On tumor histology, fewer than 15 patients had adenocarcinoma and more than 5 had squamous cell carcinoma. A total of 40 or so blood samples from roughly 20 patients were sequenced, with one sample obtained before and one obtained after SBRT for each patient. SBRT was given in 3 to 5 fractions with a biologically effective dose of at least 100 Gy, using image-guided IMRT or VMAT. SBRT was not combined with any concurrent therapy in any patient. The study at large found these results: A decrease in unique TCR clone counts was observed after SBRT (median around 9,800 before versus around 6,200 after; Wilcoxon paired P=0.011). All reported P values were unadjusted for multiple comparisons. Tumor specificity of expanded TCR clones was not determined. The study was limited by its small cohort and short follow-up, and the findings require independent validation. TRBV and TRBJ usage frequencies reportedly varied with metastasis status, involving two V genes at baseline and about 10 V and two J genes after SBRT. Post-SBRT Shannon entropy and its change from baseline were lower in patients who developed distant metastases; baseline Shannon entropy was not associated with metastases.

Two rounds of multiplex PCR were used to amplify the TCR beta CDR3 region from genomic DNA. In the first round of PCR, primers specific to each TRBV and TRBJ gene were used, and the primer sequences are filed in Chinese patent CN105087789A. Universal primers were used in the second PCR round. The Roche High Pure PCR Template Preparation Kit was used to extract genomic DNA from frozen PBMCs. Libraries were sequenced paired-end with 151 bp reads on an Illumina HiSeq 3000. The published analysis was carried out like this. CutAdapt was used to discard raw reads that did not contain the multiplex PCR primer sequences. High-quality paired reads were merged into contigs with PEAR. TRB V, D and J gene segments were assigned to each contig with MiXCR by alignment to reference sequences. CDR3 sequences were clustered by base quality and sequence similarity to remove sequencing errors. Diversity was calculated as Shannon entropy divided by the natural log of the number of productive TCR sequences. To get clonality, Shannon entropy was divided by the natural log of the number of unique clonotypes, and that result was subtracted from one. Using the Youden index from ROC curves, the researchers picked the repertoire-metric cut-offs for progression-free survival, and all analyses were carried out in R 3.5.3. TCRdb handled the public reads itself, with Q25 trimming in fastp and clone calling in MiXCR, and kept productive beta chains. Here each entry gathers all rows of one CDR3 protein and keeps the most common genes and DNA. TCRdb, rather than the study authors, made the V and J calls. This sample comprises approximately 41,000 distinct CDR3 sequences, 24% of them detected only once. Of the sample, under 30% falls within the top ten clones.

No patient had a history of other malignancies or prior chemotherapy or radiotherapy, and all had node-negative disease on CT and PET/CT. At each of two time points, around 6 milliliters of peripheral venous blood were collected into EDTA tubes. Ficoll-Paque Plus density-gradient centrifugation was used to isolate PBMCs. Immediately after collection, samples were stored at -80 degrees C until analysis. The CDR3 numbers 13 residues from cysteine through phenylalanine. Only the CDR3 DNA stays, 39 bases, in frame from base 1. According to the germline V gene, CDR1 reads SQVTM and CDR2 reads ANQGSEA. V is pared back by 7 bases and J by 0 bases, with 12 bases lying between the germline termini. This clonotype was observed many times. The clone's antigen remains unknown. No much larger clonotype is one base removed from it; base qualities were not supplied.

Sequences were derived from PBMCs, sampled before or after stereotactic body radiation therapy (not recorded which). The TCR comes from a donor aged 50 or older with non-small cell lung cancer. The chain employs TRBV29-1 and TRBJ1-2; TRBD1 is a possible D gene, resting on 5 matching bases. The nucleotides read TGCAGCGCCCGGGACGTGGCTAACTATGGCTACACCTTC. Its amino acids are CSARDVANYGYTF.